Each of the 15 T cell receptor beta chains below was sequenced from the same sample in a study of shared clonotypes between healthy human individuals. Terminally differentiated effector memory CD45RA+ cells were left out of the naive CD8 fraction, which was CD45RO-negative and positively selected for CCR7. TCRdb's copy holds only in-frame clones and misses some; the assay was immunoSEQ multiplex PCR. The table includes 700,000 to 950,000 clones, about 96% detected once. Sequenced sample: naive CD8+ T cells sorted from blood. These receptor sequences come from a man aged 25 to 40 in good health.

The genes are TRBV18 and TRBJ2-2; TRBD2 matches 7 bases. J gave up 7 bases and V 2 bases, and 10 bases lay outside the gene matches. The CDR3 extends over 16 amino acids. Germline-derived CDR1 and CDR2 are KGHSH and LQKENI. CDR3 protein: CASSPSRTRLLGELFF. The CDR3 region has the DNA TGTGCCAGCTCACCATCCCGGACTAGGCTGCTCGGGGAGCTGTTTTTT. Looking up the rest from reference TRBV18 and TRBJ2-2 gives the full variable domain: NAGVMQNPRHLVRRRGQEARLRCSPMKGHSHVYWYRQLPEEGLKFMVYLQKENIIDESGMPKERFSAEFPKEGPSILRIQQVVRGDSAAYFCASSPSRTRLLGELFFGEGSRLTVL.

This chain uses TRBV27 with TRBJ2-7, with D perhaps matching TRBD1 (5 bases). This CDR3 has 16 amino acids. CDR1 MNHEY and CDR2 SMNVEV come from the germline V gene (reference sequence). Trimming stripped 3 bases from V and 3 bases from J, with 18 bases between. This CDR3 is CASSLDSGLSYYEQYF. CDR3 bases: TGTGCCAGCAGTTTGGATTCAGGGTTGTCTTACTACGAGCAGTACTTC.

V is TRBV5-1 and J is TRBJ1-1; TRBD1 is a possible D gene (6 bases). Trimming stripped 2 bases from V and 4 bases from J, with 9 bases between. The CDR3 totals 13 residues. CDR1 SGHRS and CDR2 YFSETQ come from the germline V gene. The CDR3 is CASSFRGGTEAFF. CDR3 sequence (DNA): TGCGCCAGCAGCTTTAGGGGGGGCACTGAAGCTTTCTTT.

As concerns this clone: Other nucleotide sequences in the sample specify the same CDR3. The genes are TRBV11-1 and TRBJ2-5; 7 positions match TRBD1. Germline CDR1 SGHAT, CDR2 FQDESV (reference sequence). V shed 5 bases and J 2 bases; nucleotides not matched to a gene: 5. This CDR3 region has 14 residues. DNA for the CDR3: TGTGCCAGCAGCCCACGACAGGGTCAAGAGACCCAGTACTTC. Translated: CASSPRQGQETQYF.

This sequence joins TRBV15 and TRBJ2-1; 7 positions match TRBD2. The CDR3 covers 15 residues. The V and J ends lost 6 bases and 1 base, in that order; junction bases with no gene match: 6. Per germline, CDR1 LNHNV and CDR2 YYDKDF (reference sequence). This CDR3 reads CATRDGGESYNEQFF. The CDR3 DNA reads as TGTGCCACCAGGGATGGGGGGGAGTCCTACAATGAGCAGTTCTTC.

This chain uses TRBV6-4 with TRBJ2-3; TRBD1 matches at 7 bases. CDR1 is MRHNA and CDR2 is SNTAGT in the germline V gene. The CDR3 covers 15 residues. The V gene end was trimmed by 0 bases and the J gene end by 2 bases; junction bases not matched to a gene: 2. CDR3 amino acids: CASSDSTGITDTQYF. DNA of the CDR3: TGTGCCAGCAGTGACTCGACAGGGATCACAGATACGCAGTATTTT.

CDR3 sequence reads: CASSLGALSNEQFF. CDR3 sequence (DNA): TGTGCCAGCAGCTTGGGAGCCTTGAGTAATGAGCAGTTCTTC. V is TRBV13 and J is TRBJ2-1, with D possibly TRBD2 on 5 matching bases. V shed 3 bases and J shed 7 bases, with 13 bases lying between them. Germline V gene sequence: CDR1 PRHDT, CDR2 FYEKMQ (reference sequence). This CDR3 has 14 residues.

The CDR3 DNA sequence: TGTGCCAGCAGCTTAGTTTACAGGTCCGCGGATTCTAACTATGGCTACACCTTC. It translates to CASSLVYRSADSNYGYTF. The genes are TRBV7-8 and TRBJ1-2; TRBD1 might be the D (5 bases). The CDR3 length is 18 residues. CDR1 and CDR2 (germline): SGHVS, FQNEAQ. Trimming took off 1 base at V and 0 bases at J, with 18 bases between the two ends.

J is TRBJ2-7 and V is TRBV28, with 8 bases fitting TRBD2. Germline trimming cut 6 bases from V and 5 bases from J; bases unmatched to any gene: 9. The CDR3 loop spans 14 amino acids. CDR1 and CDR2 (germline): MDHEN, SYDVKM. In DNA, the CDR3 is TGTGCCAGCAGCCAGGGACTAGGGGATGACGAGCAGTACTTC. Translated: CASSQGLGDDEQYF.

V gene TRBV5-6 combines with J gene TRBJ2-3, with 11 bases lining up with TRBD2. Germline CDR1 SGHDT, CDR2 YYEEEE. Losses at the gene ends were 4 bases for V and 4 bases for J; bases not matched to a gene: 11. CDR3 length: 17 residues. CDR3 amino acids: CASSQLVAGGPADTQYF. CDR3 DNA sequence: TGTGCCAGCAGCCAATTAGTAGCGGGAGGGCCGGCAGATACGCAGTATTTT.

The rearrangement links TRBV19 to TRBJ2-2, with D uncertain. The V gene's germline CDR1 is LNHDA and CDR2 SQIVND (reference sequence). The V end lost 4 bases, the J end lost 6 bases, and 12 bases lay between the germline ends. The CDR3 is 14 amino acids. The CDR3 sequence is CASSTLSEAGELFF. The DNA of the CDR3 is TGTGCCAGTAGTACTCTTTCAGAGGCCGGGGAGCTGTTTTTT.

This sequence joins TRBV5-1 and TRBJ2-7; D is ambiguous. The CDR3 runs 15 residues. Per the germline V gene, CDR1 is SGHRS and CDR2 is YFSETQ. V lost 2 bases and J 0 bases, leaving 12 bases between the germline ends. The CDR3 protein is CASSLEATSSYEQYF. As DNA, the CDR3 is TGCGCCAGCAGCTTAGAGGCGACGAGCTCCTACGAGCAGTACTTC.

The chain combines TRBV7-7 with TRBJ2-3; D is ambiguous. CDR3 length: 13 amino acids. Germline V gene lookup returns CDR1 SSHAT and CDR2 FNYEAQ (reference sequence). V lost 1 base and J 3 bases, leaving 5 bases between the germline ends. This chain's CDR3 is CASSLGPTDTQYF. DNA for the CDR3: TGTGCCAGCAGCTTAGGCCCAACAGATACGCAGTATTTT.

This clone was observed once. The gene calls are TRBV7-9 and TRBJ1-3, with D unclear. The germline V and J ends were trimmed by 5 bases and 0 bases, with 5 bases remaining between them. CDR1 SEHNR and CDR2 FQNEAQ come from the germline V gene (reference sequence). The CDR3 consists of 13 residues. The CDR3 loop reads CASSPTSGNTIYF. The DNA for the CDR3 is TGTGCCAGCAGCCCGACCTCTGGAAACACCATATATTTT.

Note on this clone: Just one base apart from a much larger clone, this may be a read error. This chain links TRBV5-6 with TRBJ2-7, with 8 bases matching TRBD1. This CDR3 has 14 amino acids. V lost 4 bases and J lost 3; bases outside the gene matches: 6. Germline V lookup: CDR1 SGHDT, CDR2 YYEEEE. The CDR3 bases are TGTGCCAGCAGCCCCGGGACAGGCGGCTACGAGCAGTACTTC. Protein: CASSPGTGGYEQYF.